This TCR beta chain emerged from a study of shared clonotypes between healthy human individuals. Per the germline V gene, CDR1 is MDHEN and CDR2 is SYDVKM. This CDR3 is 14 amino acids long. V was cut by 3 bases and J by 7 bases, with 15 bases left in between. Sequencing used immunoSEQ multiplex PCR; TCRdb keeps in-frame clones, though not all of them. This table holds some 2 million clones, about 95% found once. This TCR was recovered from a man in his late teens or twenties in good health. Sequencing used naive CD4+ T cells sorted from blood. Subset here: CD45RA+ positively selected. J is TRBJ1-2 and V is TRBV28; D is perhaps TRBD1 (5 bases). CDR3: CASSFWQGGGGYTF. The CDR3 coding sequence is TGTGCCAGCAGTTTCTGGCAGGGCGGCGGTGGCTACACCTTC.